These T cell receptor beta chains were read from a single sample in a study of T cells in Graves' hyperthyroidism and ophthalmopathy. TCRdb fed the multiplex PCR reads into MiXCR, producing one record per CDR3 protein. The repertoire holds over 250,000 distinct CDR3 sequences, with 25% as singletons. Sequenced input: blood. These receptors all come from a middle-aged man with Graves' hyperthyroidism that later progressed to Graves' ophthalmopathy. The CDR3 runs from the conserved cysteine through the conserved F or W. D genes are given only for firm matches. Size is omitted from some rows. Given values are once, few, many or a class for expanded clones.

abundance	d_gene	v_gene	len	j_gene	CDR3nt	CDR3aa
many	.	TRBV9	12	TRBJ2-2	TGTGCCAGCCAAGGCGGGGCCGGGGAGCTGTTTTTT	CASQGGAGELFF
many	.	TRBV5-1	14	TRBJ1-1	TGCGCCAGCAGTACCAGGGAGTGGGGCACTGAAGCTTTCTTT	CASSTREWGTEAFF
.	.	TRBV11-2	15	TRBJ2-7	TGTGCCAGCAGCTTATCTAGCGCGACCCCTTACGAGCAGTACTTC	CASSLSSATPYEQYF
.	TRBD2	TRBV12-3/TRBV12-4	14	TRBJ2-7	TGTGCCAGCAGTCTACAAAGCGGGGACTACGAGCAGTACTTC	CASSLQSGDYEQYF
.	TRBD2	TRBV11-2	17	TRBJ2-7	TGTGCCAGCCAGATCGTTAAAGCGGGAGGGCCCTCCTACGAGCAGTACTTC	CASQIVKAGGPSYEQYF
many	.	TRBV5-1	14	TRBJ1-1	TGCGCCAGCAACTCAGGAGGGGCGGACACTGAAGCTTTCTTT	CASNSGGADTEAFF
.	.	TRBV7-7	16	TRBJ2-5	TGTGCTAGTAGCTTACTTGGACGGGGGGCCCAAGAGACCCAGTACTTT	CASSLLGRGAQETQYF
many	TRBD1	TRBV9	15	TRBJ2-5	TGTGCCAGCAGCGTAGGACAGGGGATCCAAGAGACCCAGTACTTC	CASSVGQGIQETQYF
many	.	TRBV20-1	14	TRBJ1-1	TGCAGTGCTCCCGCCTTCAAATTTGGCACTGAAGCTTTCTTT	CSAPAFKFGTEAFF
many	.	TRBV30	13	TRBJ1-1	TGTGCCTGGAGTGTGGAGCAAGGAACTGAAGCTTTCTTT	CAWSVEQGTEAFF
.	.	TRBV28	16	TRBJ2-5	TGTGCCAGCAGTTGGTACAGGGTAGTAGTAGAAGAGACCCAGTACTTC	CASSWYRVVVEETQYF
many	.	TRBV19	18	TRBJ1-1	TGTGCCAGTAGTACGCCTAACCGGGCCTTCAAAGGGAACACTGAAGCTTTCTTT	CASSTPNRAFKGNTEAFF
.	.	TRBV29-1	10	TRBJ1-1	TGCAGCGGACTGATGAGGGGAGCTTTCTTT	CSGLMRGAFF
.	TRBD1	TRBV6-5	15	TRBJ2-7	TGTGCCAGCAGTTACCCCCTGACAGGGGCCTACGAGCAGTACTTC	CASSYPLTGAYEQYF
many	TRBD1	TRBV2	14	TRBJ2-7	TGTGCCGGAGGACCGGGACAGGGGGCCTACGAGCAGTACTTC	CAGGPGQGAYEQYF
.	.	TRBV28	14	TRBJ1-2	TGTGCCAGCAGTTCACGAGGGGGGGACTATGGCTACACCTTC	CASSSRGGDYGYTF
many	.	TRBV18	15	TRBJ2-5	TGTGCCAGCTCACCGGGACGTGCCCCCCAAGAGACCCAGTACTTC	CASSPGRAPQETQYF
many	TRBD1	TRBV12-3/TRBV12-4	14	TRBJ2-7	TGTGCCAGCACCCCGGACAGGGGCGCCTACGAGCAGTACTTC	CASTPDRGAYEQYF
many	.	TRBV7-3	15	TRBJ1-1	TGTGCCAGCAGCTCGGAAAAGGTTCGAAACACTGAAGCTTTCTTT	CASSSEKVRNTEAFF
few	.	TRBV3-1	14	TRBJ2-5	TGTGCCAGCAGCCAAGGGACAGTCAAGGGGACCCAGTACTTC	CASSQGTVKGTQYF
.	TRBD1	TRBV12-3/TRBV12-4	14	TRBJ1-6	TGTGCCAGCAGTATCGACAGGGTTGGTTCACCCCTCCACTTT	CASSIDRVGSPLHF
.	.	TRBV19	14	TRBJ2-5	TGTGCCAGTAGTATTGAAAACCTCCAAGAGACCCAGTACTTC	CASSIENLQETQYF
many	.	TRBV5-1	15	TRBJ1-5	TGCGCCAGCAGCCCGTCCTCGGATAGCAATCAGCCCCAGCATTTT	CASSPSSDSNQPQHF
many	TRBD1	TRBV19	15	TRBJ1-1	TGTGCCAGTAGTATGGGAAGGGGGCTTAGCACTGAAGCTTTCTTT	CASSMGRGLSTEAFF
many	TRBD1	TRBV6-5	14	TRBJ1-5	TGTGCCGCTGCGACGACAGGGGTTAATCAGCCCCAGCATTTT	CAAATTGVNQPQHF